This T cell receptor beta chain was recovered during a study of spatial heterogeneity in lung cancer. Background on the study: Alpha-chain detections were consistently fewer than beta-chain detections among the sequences.

The study, taken as a whole, reports: Follow-up blood showed ubiquitous expanded tumor TCRs less than blood at resection did.

This sample's time point: sample taken at primary tumor resection. The donors comprised about 74 untreated early-stage non-small cell lung cancer patients. Unique molecular identifiers tagged every individual TCR cDNA molecule. Each CDR3 protein gets one entry after TCRdb re-called the 5' RACE reads with MiXCR. The table shows about 61,000 distinct CDR3 sequences, with approximately 6.3% occurring only once. Regarding this clonotype: Its antigen is not identified.

J was trimmed by 4 bases and V by 3 bases; bases with no gene match: 11. CDR1 SGHAT and CDR2 FQNNGV come from the germline V gene. CDR3 size: 16 residues. This clonotype was sampled from a female donor with early-stage non-small cell lung cancer. The sequencing used PBMCs, collected at surgery. This rearrangement joins TRBV11-2 to TRBJ1-2; TRBD1 matches at 7 bases. This chain's CDR3 is CASSLGRDSVGYGYTF. DNA of the CDR3: TGTGCCAGCAGCTTGGGTCGGGACAGCGTAGGCTATGGCTACACCTTC.